The entry that follows covers one T cell receptor (beta chain) sequence. The data belong to a study of T-cell memory formation after mild COVID-19. TCRdb re-analysed the 5' RACE reads in MiXCR, keeping a single row per CDR3 protein. The data contain about 140,000 distinct CDR3 sequences, 11% to 15% of them seen just once; the ten biggest clones take up around 28%. This CDR3 spans 15 amino acids. CDR1 and CDR2 from the germline V gene are GTSNPN and SVGIG (reference sequence). V lost 1 base and J lost 0; bases outside the gene matches: 2. The clonotype originates from an adult woman who had mild COVID-19 (a few samples of this study predate the infection). Cell type and time point are not known. Sequenced: PBMCs or a T cell subset sorted from them (not recorded which). The chain links TRBV30 to TRBJ2-3; 9 nucleotides match TRBD1. CDR3 loop: CAWSAGTGSTDTQYF. The CDR3 DNA follows: TGTGCCTGGAGTGCCGGGACAGGGAGCACAGATACGCAGTATTTT.